The 8 T cell receptor beta chains in this list originate from one sample, sequenced in a study of blood T cell repertoires in COVID-19. Only in-frame clones appear in the TCRdb table, and some are missing; sequencing was by immunoSEQ multiplex PCR. In the table there are about 180,000 clones, over 75% of which are singletons. The sequenced sample consisted of peripheral blood. The receptors were gathered from a human donor with active or convalescent COVID-19. The donor label of this sample is uncertain.

This clone was seen just once. Here the CDR3 reads CASRPSEGLSEKLFF. The CDR3 DNA sequence: TGTGCCAGCAGACCCTCGGAGGGGTTAAGTGAAAAACTGTTTTTT. This rearrangement joins TRBV2 to TRBJ1-4, with a tentative D call TRBD1 (5 bases). The germline V gene encodes CDR1 SNHLY and CDR2 FYNNEI. This CDR3 spans 15 amino acids. Trimming shortened V by 6 bases and J by 7 bases, and 18 bases separated the two germline ends.

The chain combines TRBV24-1 with TRBJ2-7; 8 nucleotides line up with TRBD1. Per the germline V gene, CDR1 is KGHDR and CDR2 is SFDVKD. The ends lost 4 bases at V and 1 base at J; junction bases unmatched: 5. The CDR3 sequence is 15 residues long. CDR3 protein: CATSDPRQGSYEQYF. The CDR3 nucleotides read TGTGCCACCAGTGACCCCCGACAGGGGTCCTACGAGCAGTACTTC.

This chain connects TRBV5-6 to TRBJ2-3, with TRBD2 matching over 9 bases. CDR3 length: 13 amino acids. After removal of 8 bases from V and 4 bases from J, the junction contained 5 bases not matched to a gene. Germline CDR1 SGHDT, CDR2 YYEEEE. Here the CDR3 DNA reads TGTGCCAGTGCCCGACTAGCGGCAGATACGCAGTATTTT. Its protein product is CASARLAADTQYF.

J is TRBJ2-2 and V is TRBV19; D is possibly TRBD1 (6 bases). The germline V gene has CDR1 LNHDA and CDR2 SQIVND (reference sequence). The CDR3 covers 14 residues. V lost 6 bases, J lost 2 bases, and 10 bases lay in between. CDR3 in DNA: TGTGCCAGTAGAGCAGGGGCCAACACCGGGGAGCTGTTTTTT. Amino acids: CASRAGANTGELFF.

The gene calls are TRBV5-5 and TRBJ2-1, with 10 bases fitting TRBD2. V shed 2 bases, J shed 5 bases, and the junction held 1 base outside the gene matches. There are 14 residues in the CDR3. Looked up from germline, CDR1 is SGHKS and CDR2 is YYEKEE (reference sequence). DNA of the CDR3: TGTGCCAGCAGCTTAACTAGCGGGGACAATGAGCAGTTCTTC. It is translated as CASSLTSGDNEQFF. Using reference TRBV5-5 and TRBJ2-1 for the parts outside the CDR3, the full variable domain is DAGVTQSPTHLIKTRGQQVTLRCSPISGHKSVSWYQQVLGQGPQFIFQYYEKEERGRGNFPDRFSARQFPNYSSELNVNALLLGDSALYLCASSLTSGDNEQFFGPGTRLTVL.

The chain combines TRBV29-1 with TRBJ2-7; 9 positions match TRBD1. The junction had 3 bases not matched to a gene; V was cut back by 1 base and J by 2 bases. Per germline, CDR1 SQVTM and CDR2 ANQGSEA. The CDR3 is made up of 14 amino acids. Written as DNA, the CDR3 is TGCAGCGTTGAAGGGGGGACAGGGACCTACGAGCAGTACTTC. This codes for CSVEGGTGTYEQYF.

The chain carries TRBV5-4 and TRBJ2-5, with D possibly being TRBD2 (7 bases). Germline values: CDR1 SGHNT, CDR2 YYREEE (reference sequence). V lost 4 bases and J lost 8, with 18 bases in between. The CDR3 runs to 14 residues. The CDR3 loop reads CASSLVGGAETQYF. Written as DNA, the CDR3 is TGTGCCAGCAGCCTGGTGGGGGGGGCCGAAACCCAGTACTTC.

This chain links TRBV19 with TRBJ1-5; 7 bases map to TRBD1. The CDR3 sequence is 13 residues long. CDR1 LNHDA and CDR2 SQIVND come from the germline V gene (reference sequence). The V gene end was trimmed by 10 bases and the J gene end by 3 bases; junction bases not matched to a gene: 6. This CDR3 reads CATRDSINQPQHF. The DNA of the CDR3 is TGTGCCACTAGGGACAGCATCAATCAGCCCCAGCATTTT.